The present T cell receptor beta chain was sequenced within a study of technical replicates of blood from four donors. Sequencing was performed with immunoSEQ multiplex PCR; in TCRdb, only in-frame clones are kept and a portion is missing. The sample consists of approximately 94,000 clones, 90% to 96% of them appearing once. V lost 0 bases and J 2 bases, leaving 9 bases between the germline ends. Germline assignment: CDR1 SEHNR and CDR2 FQNEAQ (reference sequence). The CDR3 runs to 15 residues. The chain employs TRBV7-9 and TRBJ2-3; D remains unclear. This TCR derives from a human donor in good health. The material sequenced was T cells isolated from PBMCs. Here the CDR3 reads CASSLAISVTDTQYF. DNA for the CDR3: TGTGCCAGCAGCTTAGCTATCTCGGTCACAGATACGCAGTATTTT.